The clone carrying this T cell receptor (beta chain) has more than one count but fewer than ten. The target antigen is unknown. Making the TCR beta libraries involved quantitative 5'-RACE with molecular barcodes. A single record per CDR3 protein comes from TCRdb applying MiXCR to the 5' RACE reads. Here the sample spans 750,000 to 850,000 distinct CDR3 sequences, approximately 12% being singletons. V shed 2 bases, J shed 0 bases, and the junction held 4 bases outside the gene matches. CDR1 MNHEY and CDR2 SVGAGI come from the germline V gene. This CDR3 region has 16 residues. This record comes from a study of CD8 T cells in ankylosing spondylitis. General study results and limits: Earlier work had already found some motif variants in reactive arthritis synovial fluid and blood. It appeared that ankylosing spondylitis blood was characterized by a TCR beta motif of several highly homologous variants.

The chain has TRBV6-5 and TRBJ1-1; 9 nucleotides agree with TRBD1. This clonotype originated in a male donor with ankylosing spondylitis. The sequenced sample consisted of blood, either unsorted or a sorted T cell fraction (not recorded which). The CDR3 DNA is TGTGCCAGCAGTTACGGACAGGGGCGTCTGAACACTGAAGCTTTCTTT. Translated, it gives CASSYGQGRLNTEAFF.